This T cell receptor (beta chain) is drawn from a study of T cells after yellow fever vaccination. Study as a whole: The SMART-Seq v4 Ultra Low Input method served to prepare the low-cell-number fractions.

The germline gives CDR1 SGHRS, CDR2 YFSETQ. The CDR3 has 16 residues. The J segment lost 5 bases and the V segment lost 5 bases, leaving 9 bases of the junction unmatched. TCRdb analysed the 5' RACE reads with MiXCR anew, one entry per CDR3 protein. Seen here are nearly 550,000 distinct CDR3 sequences, 15% to 20% observed once, and the top ten hold around an eighth. This clonotype was obtained from a man aged 30-40 years who received the YFV17D yellow fever vaccine. The chain recombines TRBV5-1 with TRBJ2-1; 11 positions agree with TRBD2. The material was PBMCs, obtained 15 days after the yellow fever booster vaccination. CDR3 in amino acids: CASRGGLAASHNEQFF. The CDR3 nucleotides are TGCGCCAGCAGGGGGGGACTAGCGGCTTCCCACAATGAGCAGTTCTTC. Full variable domain (outside the CDR3, taken from reference TRBV5-1 and TRBJ2-1): KAGVTQTPRYLIKTRGQQVTLSCSPISGHRSVSWYQQTPGQGLQFLFEYFSETQRNKGNFPGRFSGRQFSNSRSEMNVSTLELGDSALYLCASRGGLAASHNEQFFGPGTRLTVL.